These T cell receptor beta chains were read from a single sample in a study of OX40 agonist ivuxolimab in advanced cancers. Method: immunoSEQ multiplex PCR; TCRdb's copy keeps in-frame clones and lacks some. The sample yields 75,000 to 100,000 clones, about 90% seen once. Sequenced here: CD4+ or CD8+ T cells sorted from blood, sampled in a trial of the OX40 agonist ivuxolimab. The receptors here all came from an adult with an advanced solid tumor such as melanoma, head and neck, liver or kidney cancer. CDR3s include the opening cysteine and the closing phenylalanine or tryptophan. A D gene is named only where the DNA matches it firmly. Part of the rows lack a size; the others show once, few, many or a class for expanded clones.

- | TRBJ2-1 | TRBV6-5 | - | CASNGPGLGEQFF | TGTGCCAGCAATGGGCCTGGGCTAGGGGAGCAGTTCTTC
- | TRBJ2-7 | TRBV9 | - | CASSVAVGTYEQYF | TGTGCCAGCAGCGTAGCGGTAGGGACCTACGAGCAGTACTTC
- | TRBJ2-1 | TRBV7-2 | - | CASSLGGFRNEQFF | TGTGCCAGCAGCTTAGGGGGGTTTCGCAATGAGCAGTTCTTC
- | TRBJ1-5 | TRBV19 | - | CASSSLDRPNQPQHF | TGTGCCAGTAGTTCTCTCGACAGGCCCAATCAGCCCCAGCATTTT
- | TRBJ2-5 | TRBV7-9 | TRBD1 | CASSPQDRAWETQYF | TGTGCCAGCAGCCCCCAGGACAGGGCGTGGGAGACCCAGTACTTC
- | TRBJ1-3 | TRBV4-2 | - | CASTPAVWGDSGNTIYF | TGTGCCAGCACCCCAGCGGTTTGGGGGGACTCTGGAAACACCATATATTTT
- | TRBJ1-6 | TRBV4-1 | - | CASSQPRDQFSYNSPLHF | TGCGCCAGCAGCCAACCCAGGGACCAATTTTCCTATAATTCACCCCTCCACTTT
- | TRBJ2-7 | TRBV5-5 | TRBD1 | CASSLQGPYEQYF | TGTGCCAGCAGCTTACAGGGGCCCTACGAGCAGTACTTC
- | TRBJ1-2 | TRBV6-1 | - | CASKDGPKDYTF | TGTGCCAGCAAGGACGGCCCAAAAGACTACACCTTC
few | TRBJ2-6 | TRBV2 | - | CASSEWGVGTGANVLTF | TGTGCCAGCAGTGAATGGGGGGTAGGGACTGGGGCCAACGTCCTGACTTTC
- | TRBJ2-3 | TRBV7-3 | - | CASSLEVLSNTQYF | TGTGCCAGCAGCTTAGAAGTTCTATCGAATACGCAGTATTTT
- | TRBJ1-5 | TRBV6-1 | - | CASSEASEVRNQPQHF | TGTGCCAGCAGTGAAGCATCCGAGGTTCGTAATCAGCCCCAGCATTTT
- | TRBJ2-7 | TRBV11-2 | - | CASSSLGARTYEQYF | TGTGCCAGCAGCTCTCTGGGGGCGCGGACCTACGAGCAGTACTTC
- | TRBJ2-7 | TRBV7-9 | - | CASSPSGTADEQYF | TGTGCCAGCAGCCCGTCGGGGACGGCCGACGAGCAGTACTTC
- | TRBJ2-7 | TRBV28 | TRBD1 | CASQTGTGNLYEQYF | TGTGCCAGTCAAACCGGGACAGGGAATCTCTACGAGCAGTACTTC
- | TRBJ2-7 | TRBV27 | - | CASSLPGVPYEQYF | TGTGCCAGCAGTTTACCCGGCGTTCCCTACGAGCAGTACTTC
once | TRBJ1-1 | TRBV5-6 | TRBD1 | CASSSDTGAMNTEAFF | TGTGCCAGCAGCTCCGATACAGGGGCCATGAACACTGAAGCTTTCTTT
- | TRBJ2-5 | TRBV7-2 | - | CASSFGGQGGAETQYF | TGTGCCAGCAGCTTTGGCGGACAAGGGGGTGCAGAGACCCAGTACTTC